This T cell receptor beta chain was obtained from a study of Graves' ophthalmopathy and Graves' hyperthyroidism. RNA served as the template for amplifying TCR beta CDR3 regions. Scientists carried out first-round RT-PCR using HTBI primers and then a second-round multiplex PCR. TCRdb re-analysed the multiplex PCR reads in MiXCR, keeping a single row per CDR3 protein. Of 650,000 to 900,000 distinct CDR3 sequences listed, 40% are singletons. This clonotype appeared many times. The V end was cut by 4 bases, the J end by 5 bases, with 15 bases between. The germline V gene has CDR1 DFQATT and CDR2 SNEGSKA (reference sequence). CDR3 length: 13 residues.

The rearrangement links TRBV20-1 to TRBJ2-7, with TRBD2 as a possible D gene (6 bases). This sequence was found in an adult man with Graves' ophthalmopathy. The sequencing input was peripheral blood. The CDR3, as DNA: TGCAGTGCTACGGGTGGGAGGAAGAACGAGCAGTACTTC. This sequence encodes CSATGGRKNEQYF.